This entry concerns a single T cell receptor beta chain. This sample was taken from a study of blood T cell repertoires in COVID-19. CDR3 length: 18 amino acids. Germline loops: CDR1 SGHRS, CDR2 YFSETQ. J lost 0 bases, V lost 0 bases, and 3 bases had no gene match. As handled by the study authors: Amplification from reference gene primers served as the basis for estimated nucleated cell counts. Some clones are missing from TCRdb's copy, which holds only in-frame ones; the method was immunoSEQ multiplex PCR. The V and J calls and clone size come from that table; D and trimming were worked out from the DNA. The sample includes some 150,000 clones, more than 80% of them seen just once.

The chain has TRBV5-1 and TRBJ2-6, with 10 nucleotides matching TRBD2. Source material: peripheral blood. This TCR was recovered from a man aged 45-65 years with acute or convalescent COVID-19. The CDR3 loop reads CASSLVSGGYSGANVLTF. DNA for the CDR3: TGCGCCAGCAGCTTGGTTAGCGGGGGGTACTCTGGGGCCAACGTCCTGACTTTC. Full variable domain (missing parts from reference TRBV5-1 and TRBJ2-6): KAGVTQTPRYLIKTRGQQVTLSCSPISGHRSVSWYQQTPGQGLQFLFEYFSETQRNKGNFPGRFSGRQFSNSRSEMNVSTLELGDSALYLCASSLVSGGYSGANVLTFGAGSRLTVL.